The rows below give T cell receptor beta chains drawn from one sample of a study of cytomegalovirus exposure and HLA in healthy donors. The repertoire was sequenced with immunoSEQ multiplex PCR; TCRdb's copy has only in-frame clones and lacks some. The sample contains under 300,000 clones, over 70% of which appear only once. The sample comprised PBMCs. These receptors came from a woman in her sixties or seventies in good health and CMV-seropositive. The CDR3 runs from the conserved cysteine through the conserved F or W. A D gene is named only where the DNA matches it firmly.

V	D	J	CDR3
TRBV30	TRBD1	TRBJ1-1	CAWRSGGFGTEAFF
TRBV5-4	-	TRBJ2-3	CASSLLRQGGSDTQYF
TRBV10-3	TRBD2	TRBJ2-7	CAIRDGLADSYEQYF
TRBV6-1	TRBD2	TRBJ2-1	CASSEWSSGANEQFF
TRBV29-1	-	TRBJ2-5	CSVALRLQETQYF
TRBV10-3	-	TRBJ1-2	CAISVEGGYTF
TRBV30	TRBD1	TRBJ2-7	CAWRLGQRSYEQYF
TRBV7-9	TRBD2	TRBJ2-7	CASSRGLAGSYEQYF
TRBV28	-	TRBJ1-4	CASSFGTNEKLFF
TRBV19	-	TRBJ2-3	CASSMRAGQGTDTQYF
TRBV6-5	TRBD1	TRBJ2-7	CASSYRDRPGYEQYF
TRBV27	-	TRBJ2-7	CASSLSPRTSYYEQYF
TRBV10-3	TRBD2	TRBJ2-7	CAISEGSGTYEQYF
TRBV11-2	TRBD1	TRBJ2-2	CASSLGRDSLNTGELFF
TRBV28	TRBD2	TRBJ2-7	CASSSGGSYEQYF
TRBV4-1	TRBD1	TRBJ2-3	CASSQDQEQGSTDTQYF
TRBV11-2	-	TRBJ2-7	CASSLGRGGQVLYEQYF
TRBV7-6	-	TRBJ1-5	CASSQDSYSNQPQHF
TRBV19	-	TRBJ2-5	CASSHRTQETQYF
TRBV11-1	TRBD1	TRBJ1-2	CASSRLGTGDRGYTF
TRBV4-1	-	TRBJ1-3	CASSQGGSLFSGNTIYF
TRBV7-9	TRBD2	TRBJ2-2	CASSPRSSGANTGELFF
TRBV5-5	-	TRBJ1-2	CASSWGDGGYTF
TRBV9	TRBD1	TRBJ2-7	CASSPLGQGAHEQYF
TRBV10-1	-	TRBJ2-7	CASSDHKSILEQYF
TRBV2	TRBD2	TRBJ2-3	CASSFSGSGTDTQYF
TRBV19	TRBD2	TRBJ2-1	CASRKWWTSGFVGNEQFF
TRBV5-1	-	TRBJ2-7	CASGGGHNYEQYF
TRBV5-1	-	TRBJ1-1	CASSFGQLNTEAFF
TRBV13	TRBD1	TRBJ1-5	CASSFGTGGRQPQHF
TRBV28	TRBD1	TRBJ2-7	CASSAHDRAYSYEQYF
TRBV7-9	TRBD2	TRBJ2-5	CASAGAGEETQYF